This T cell receptor (beta chain) appears in the sequencing data of a study of CD8 T cells in ankylosing spondylitis. Study-level findings and limits: It appeared that ankylosing spondylitis blood was characterized by a TCR beta motif of under ten highly homologous variants.

The germline gives CDR1 LGHNA, CDR2 YSLEER. There are 17 residues in the CDR3. The ends were cut back, 0 bases at V and 6 bases at J, with 19 bases in the middle. Regarding this clonotype: The target antigen is unknown.

TCRdb reprocessed the 5' RACE reads via MiXCR and lists one record per CDR3 protein. The sample records some 140,000 distinct CDR3 sequences, roughly a sixth being singletons. The genes are TRBV4-3 and TRBJ2-3; possible D gene TRBD1, 6 bases. The clonotype comes from a male donor with ankylosing spondylitis. Specimen: blood, either unsorted or a sorted T cell fraction (not recorded which). The CDR3 spells CASSQDLGQRGRDTQYF. The DNA of the CDR3 is TGCGCCAGCAGCCAAGATCTGGGACAAAGAGGACGGGATACGCAGTATTTT.